What follows are 17 T cell receptor beta chains derived from one specimen sequenced in a study of spatial heterogeneity in lung cancer. Study-level results: Within tumors, counts of expanded alpha and beta TCRs tracked tumor mutation counts.

Time point given: sample taken at primary tumor resection. MiXCR, applied by TCRdb to the 5' RACE reads, yields one record per CDR3 protein. The sample has 15,000 to 20,000 distinct CDR3 sequences, approximately 6.2% seen once. These receptors' antigens are unknown. The sequenced sample was lung tumor tissue, obtained at surgery. These receptor sequences come from a male donor with early-stage non-small cell lung cancer.

This clonotype was observed many times. V is TRBV27 and J is TRBJ1-6, with TRBD1 matching over 7 bases. V shed 6 bases and J 0 bases; nucleotides not matched to a gene: 5. The CDR3 length is 16 residues. CDR1 and CDR2 from the germline V gene are MNHEY and SMNVEV (reference sequence). CDR3: CASRRGQSSYNSPLHF. The CDR3 DNA reads as TGTGCCAGCAGGAGGGGACAGAGCTCCTATAATTCACCCCTCCACTTT.

The chain combines TRBV20-1 with TRBJ2-3, with 10 bases matching TRBD2. CDR1 and CDR2 from the germline V gene are DFQATT and SNEGSKA (reference sequence). The trim removed 4 bases at V and 2 bases at J, leaving 3 bases unmatched. The CDR3 is made up of 14 amino acids. This CDR3 reads CSATSGGATDTQYF. The CDR3 bases are TGCAGTGCTACGAGCGGGGGGGCCACAGATACGCAGTATTTT.

J is TRBJ2-7 and V is TRBV5-4; 7 positions match TRBD1. The CDR3 runs 15 residues. Germline V CDR1 and CDR2: SGHNT, YYREEE (reference sequence). Trimming removed 3 bases from V and 6 bases from J; junction bases left unmatched: 12. The CDR3 reads CASSSDPGQLFEQYF. The CDR3 nucleotides read TGTGCCAGCAGCTCAGACCCGGGACAGCTCTTCGAGCAGTACTTC. The variable domain in full, completed from reference TRBV5-4 and TRBJ2-7, reads ETGVTQSPTHLIKTRGQQVTLRCSSQSGHNTVSWYQQALGQGPQFIFQYYREEENGRGNFPPRFSGLQFPNYSSELNVNALELDDSALYLCASSSDPGQLFEQYFGPGTRLTVT.

This clonotype is hyperexpanded in the sample. The J gene is TRBJ1-1, the V gene TRBV5-5; D gene ambiguous. The CDR3 runs 16 residues. Trimming left V 0 bases short and J 0 bases short, with 12 bases between. The germline CDR1 and CDR2 sequences are SGHKS and YYEKEE (reference sequence). The CDR3 DNA reads as TGTGCCAGCAGCTTGGGTACAGCTCGGATGAACACTGAAGCTTTCTTT. Translation gives CASSLGTARMNTEAFF. The whole variable domain, remainder taken from reference TRBV5-5 and TRBJ1-1, is DAGVTQSPTHLIKTRGQQVTLRCSPISGHKSVSWYQQVLGQGPQFIFQYYEKEERGRGNFPDRFSARQFPNYSSELNVNALLLGDSALYLCASSLGTARMNTEAFFGQGTRLTVV.

This clonotype has just a few counts. The CDR3 protein is CASSPGLAGGLGTQYF. In DNA, the CDR3 is TGTGCCAGCAGCCCGGGACTAGCGGGGGGTTTGGGGACCCAGTACTTC. The J gene is TRBJ2-5, the V gene TRBV7-2, with 15 bases that match TRBD2. Per germline, CDR1 SGHTA and CDR2 FQGNSA. Trimming cost V 5 bases and J 7 bases; bases outside gene matches: 8. This CDR3 contains 16 residues.

Within the sample, this clonotype is medium-sized. The chain uses TRBV6-1 and TRBJ1-3; a possible D gene is TRBD1 (5 bases). CDR1 MNHNS and CDR2 SASEGT come from the germline V gene. The ends were cut back, 1 base at V and 0 bases at J, with 7 bases in the middle. The CDR3 consists of 15 residues. The CDR3 nucleotides are TGTGCCAGCAGTGAAGTCGACAGCTCTGGAAACACCATATATTTT. Its protein product is CASSEVDSSGNTIYF.

In this sample, this clonotype turned up many times. The chain links TRBV7-2 to TRBJ2-3; either TRBD1 or TRBD2 may fit D (5 bases each). V lost 5 bases to trimming and J lost 4 bases, with 13 bases between them. Per the germline V gene, CDR1 is SGHTA and CDR2 is FQGNSA. The CDR3 covers 14 residues. The CDR3 coding sequence is TGTGCCAGCAGCCGCGAGGGGTCTTCAGATACGCAGTATTTT. Protein product: CASSREGSSDTQYF.

At least ten counts were recorded for this clonotype. V gene TRBV9 combines with J gene TRBJ1-2, with 11 bases aligning to TRBD1. The CDR3 totals 17 residues. V lost 0 bases, J lost 0 bases, and 4 bases stayed unmatched. Germline lookup yields CDR1 SGDLS and CDR2 YYNGEE. DNA for the CDR3: TGTGCCAGCAGCGTAGATAAGGGACAGGGGGCTAACTATGGCTACACCTTC. Amino acids: CASSVDKGQGANYGYTF.

This clonotype is classed as medium-sized. The V and J genes are TRBV29-1 and TRBJ2-7; D is perhaps TRBD1 (6 bases). Between the trimmed V and J ends, which lost 8 bases and 2 bases, there was a span of 16 bases. The CDR3 is made up of 13 amino acids. CDR1 and CDR2 (germline): SQVTM, ANQGSEA. CDR3 region: CSFRQEPTYEQYF. The CDR3 nucleotides are TGCAGCTTCAGACAGGAGCCCACCTACGAGCAGTACTTC.

This clonotype was seen repeatedly, ten times or more. The chain joins TRBV7-9 to TRBJ2-7; D remains ambiguous. This CDR3 comprises 11 residues. Trimming pared 5 bases from V and 10 bases from J, leaving 12 bases between. Germline V gives CDR1 SEHNR, CDR2 FQNEAQ (reference sequence). As DNA, the CDR3 is TGTGCCAGCAGCCCTGGTTGGGAACAGTACTTC. Amino acids: CASSPGWEQYF.

By share, this clonotype ranks as medium-sized (0.01 to 0.1%). The gene calls are TRBV4-1 and TRBJ2-4; TRBD1 matches at 9 bases. The CDR3 has 18 amino acids. J gave up 6 bases and V 4 bases, and 16 bases lay outside the gene matches. Looked up from germline, CDR1 is MGHRA and CDR2 is YSYEKL. CDR3 residues: CASSPRMVRDRARNIQYF. For the CDR3, the DNA is TGCGCCAGCAGCCCGAGGATGGTACGGGACAGGGCGAGAAACATTCAGTACTTC.

The table lists this clonotype with many counts. This CDR3 is CASSPTSGRTYEQYF. The CDR3, as DNA: TGTGCCAGCAGTCCTACTAGCGGGAGGACCTACGAGCAGTACTTC. This rearrangement joins TRBV2 to TRBJ2-7, with TRBD2 matching 12 bases. CDR3 length: 15 residues. V shed 5 bases and J 2 bases; nucleotides not matched to a gene: 4. Germline V gives CDR1 SNHLY, CDR2 FYNNEI.

Within the sample, this clonotype is medium-sized. The chain uses TRBV29-1 and TRBJ2-7; a weak D match, TRBD1 (6 bases). The CDR3 covers 12 residues. Germline lookup yields CDR1 SQVTM and CDR2 ANQGSEA. Trimming shortened V by 6 bases and J by 5 bases, and 14 bases separated the two germline ends. For the CDR3, the DNA is TGCAGCGTCCCGTTAGGGGGTAACGAGCAGTACTTC. Translated: CSVPLGGNEQYF.

The table lists this clonotype with many counts. The chain joins TRBV9 to TRBJ2-1; D call uncertain. This CDR3 has 15 amino acids. V gave up 5 bases and J gave up 4 bases, with 16 bases separating them. Germline V gene sequence: CDR1 SGDLS, CDR2 YYNGEE. The CDR3 here is CASSLSGYVYNEQFF. Here the CDR3 DNA reads TGTGCCAGCAGTCTTTCAGGTTACGTATACAATGAGCAGTTCTTC.

This clonotype was observed many times. V gene TRBV5-6 combines with J gene TRBJ2-3, with D maybe TRBD2 (6 bases). The CDR3 length is 15 residues. V dropped 4 bases and J dropped 1 base, with 13 bases sitting between them. Germline V lookup: CDR1 SGHDT, CDR2 YYEEEE. The CDR3 nucleotides read TGTGCCAGCAGCCCGGGGGAATTTGGCACAGATACGCAGTATTTT. Translation: CASSPGEFGTDTQYF.

This clonotype was recorded many times. This sequence joins TRBV7-9 and TRBJ2-3, with D perhaps TRBD2 (7 bases). Germline assignment: CDR1 SEHNR and CDR2 FQNEAQ (reference sequence). V gave up 5 bases and J gave up 0 bases, with 15 bases separating them. This CDR3 contains 16 residues. The CDR3 nucleotides read TGTGCCAGCAGCCCCCGAGAGGGGGGGAGCACAGATACGCAGTATTTT. Translation gives CASSPREGGSTDTQYF.

This clonotype came up many times. The rearrangement links TRBV7-8 to TRBJ1-5; 8 bases line up with TRBD1. The CDR3 has 14 residues. CDR1 and CDR2 (germline): SGHVS, FQNEAQ. With V trimmed by 5 bases and J by 5 bases, 5 bases remained unmatched. CDR3: CASSRDRYDQPQHF. CDR3 nucleotide sequence: TGTGCCAGCAGCCGGGACAGGTACGATCAGCCCCAGCATTTT.